This passage covers 15 T cell receptor beta chains from one sample sequenced in a study of CD8+ T cells in alopecia areata. cDNA prepared by RNA extraction and subsequent reverse transcription served as the template for sequencing. Repertoires were generated with immunoSEQ multiplex PCR, while TCRdb's copy carries only in-frame clones and drops some. The table has about 100,000 clones, 59% seen once. The specimen was CD8+ T cells sorted from blood. The receptors stem from a human donor in good health.

This chain joins TRBV6-5 and TRBJ1-1; TRBD1 matches at 9 bases. Germline values: CDR1 MNHEY, CDR2 SVGAGI. The V segment lost 0 bases and the J segment 5 bases; nucleotides outside the gene matches: 4. The CDR3 runs 15 residues. CDR3 DNA: TGTGCCAGCAGTTACTCCACAGGGGGCTGGACTGAAGCTTTCTTT. Its translation is CASSYSTGGWTEAFF.

The J gene is TRBJ1-2, the V gene TRBV5-6; tentatively, D is TRBD1 (5 bases). Per the germline V gene, CDR1 is SGHDT and CDR2 is YYEEEE. Trimming left V 2 bases short and J 5 bases short, with 13 bases between. The CDR3 runs 14 residues. Written as DNA, the CDR3 is TGTGCCAGCAGCTTAGGGGACCCTCAATATGGCTACACCTTC. It codes for CASSLGDPQYGYTF.

This clone turned up a few times. The V and J genes are TRBV7-8 and TRBJ2-7; tentative D call: TRBD2 (6 bases). This CDR3 is 14 amino acids long. The V end lost 4 bases, the J end lost 2 bases, and 12 bases lay between the germline ends. Looked up from germline, CDR1 is SGHVS and CDR2 is FQNEAQ. The CDR3 region is CASSSGTGTYEQYF. The CDR3 nucleotides are TGTGCCAGCAGCTCCGGGACTGGGACCTACGAGCAGTACTTC.

This chain uses TRBV2 with TRBJ2-3, with D unresolved. V was clipped by 6 bases and J by 2 bases, with 15 bases between them. The CDR3 spans 15 residues. Germline-derived CDR1 and CDR2 are SNHLY and FYNNEI. CDR3 in amino acids: CASSGLVNPTDTQYF. Written as DNA, the CDR3 is TGTGCCAGCAGCGGTCTCGTAAACCCCACAGATACGCAGTATTTT.

The genes are TRBV18 and TRBJ1-6; D unresolved. The CDR3 runs to 15 residues. Germline V gene lookup returns CDR1 KGHSH and CDR2 LQKENI. The V end lost 3 bases, the J end lost 0 bases, and 6 bases lay between the germline ends. The CDR3 nucleotides are TGTGCCAGCTCACCGTTATTCTCCTATAATTCACCCCTCCACTTT. Encoded protein: CASSPLFSYNSPLHF.

The chain is built from TRBV4-3 and TRBJ2-2, with no clear D. V was clipped by 0 bases and J by 4 bases, with 9 bases between them. This CDR3 has 15 residues. Looked up from germline, CDR1 is LGHNA and CDR2 is YSLEER. CDR3 nucleotide sequence: TGCGCCAGCAGCCAAGATCTAGGTCTCACCGGGGAGCTGTTTTTT. This gives the protein CASSQDLGLTGELFF.

The chain combines TRBV7-4 with TRBJ1-1; D might be TRBD1 (6 bases). Looked up from germline, CDR1 is SGHVT and CDR2 is SQSDAQ. V lost 4 bases and J 0 bases, leaving 15 bases between the germline ends. This CDR3 is 16 amino acids long. CDR3 in DNA: TGTGCCAGCAGCTCTACCCCAAGGACAGTGAACACTGAAGCTTTCTTT. This codes for CASSSTPRTVNTEAFF. Full variable domain (outside the CDR3, taken from reference TRBV7-4 and TRBJ1-1): GAGVSQSPRYKVAKRGRDVALRCDSISGHVTLYWYRQTLGQGSEVLTYSQSDAQRDKSGRPSGRFSAERPERSVSTLKIQRTEQGDSAVYLCASSSTPRTVNTEAFFGQGTRLTVV.

This chain links TRBV7-2 with TRBJ2-5, with D perhaps TRBD2 (5 bases). Germline CDR1 and CDR2: SGHTA and FQGNSA. This CDR3 contains 13 residues. The germline V and J ends were trimmed by 3 bases and 5 bases, with 10 bases remaining between them. The CDR3: CASSFFRRETQYF. CDR3 nucleotide sequence: TGTGCCAGCAGCTTTTTTCGGAGGGAGACCCAGTACTTC. Complete variable domain (other parts from reference TRBV7-2 and TRBJ2-5): GAGVSQSPSNKVTEKGKDVELRCDPISGHTALYWYRQSLGQGLEFLIYFQGNSAPDKSGLPSDRFSAERTGGSVSTLTIQRTQQEDSAVYLCASSFFRRETQYFGPGTRLLVL.

This chain uses TRBV2 with TRBJ1-2; D not certain. V lost 7 bases and J 5 bases, leaving 17 bases between the germline ends. Germline lookup yields CDR1 SNHLY and CDR2 FYNNEI. The CDR3 extends over 14 amino acids. DNA for the CDR3: TGTGCCAGCATCGGGGAGGTGTTCCTGTATGGCTACACCTTC. Protein sequence: CASIGEVFLYGYTF. The full variable domain, rest sourced from reference TRBV2 and TRBJ1-2, is EPEVTQTPSHQVTQMGQEVILRCVPISNHLYFYWYRQILGQKVEFLVSFYNNEISEKSEIFDDQFSVERPDGSNFTLKIRSTKLEDSAMYFCASIGEVFLYGYTFGSGTRLTVV.

The J gene is TRBJ2-2, the V gene TRBV29-1; D perhaps matches TRBD1 (6 bases). Trimming took off 5 bases at V and 2 bases at J, with 15 bases between the two ends. The length of the CDR3 is 15 residues. Germline V lookup: CDR1 SQVTM, CDR2 ANQGSEA. The CDR3 region has the DNA TGCAGCGTTTTCTCCGGACAGCAAAACACCGGGGAGCTGTTTTTT. Protein: CSVFSGQQNTGELFF.

The genes are TRBV9 and TRBJ1-5, with D perhaps matching TRBD1 (6 bases). V lost 3 bases and J 0 bases, leaving 25 bases between the germline ends. CDR1 is SGDLS and CDR2 is YYNGEE in the germline V gene. The CDR3 length is 20 residues. For the CDR3, the DNA is TGTGCCAGCAGCGAGGGGTTCGGGACAATCTTCTCTTATAGCAATCAGCCCCAGCATTTT. Protein: CASSEGFGTIFSYSNQPQHF.

This clone was detected once. The V and J genes are TRBV2 and TRBJ2-3, with D uncertain. Per the germline V gene, CDR1 is SNHLY and CDR2 is FYNNEI. Trimming pared 6 bases from V and 4 bases from J, leaving 8 bases between. The CDR3 runs to 12 residues. The CDR3 sequence: CASRSASDTQYF. CDR3 coding DNA: TGTGCCAGCAGATCGGCCTCAGATACGCAGTATTTT.

The gene calls are TRBV7-9 and TRBJ1-2; D is undetermined. Germline V CDR1 and CDR2: SEHNR, FQNEAQ (reference sequence). V was shortened by 5 bases and J by 8 bases, with 12 bases between the two germline ends. This CDR3 comprises 12 residues. This CDR3 reads CASSPAGGGYTF. CDR3 bases: TGTGCCAGCAGCCCAGCCGGTGGGGGCTACACCTTC.

Comments on this clone: A read error may produce the germline difference seen at one junction end. This sequence joins TRBV2 and TRBJ2-5; 7 bases line up with TRBD1. The CDR3 sequence is 15 residues long. Germline loops: CDR1 SNHLY, CDR2 FYNNEI. The CDR3 reads CASREQGLDQETQYF. The CDR3 DNA sequence: TGTGCCAGCCGTGAACAGGGGTTAGACCAAGAGACCCAGTACTTC.

The V and J genes are TRBV29-1 and TRBJ2-7, with TRBD1 as a possible D gene (6 bases). The CDR3 has 13 amino acids. CDR1 is SQVTM and CDR2 is ANQGSEA in the germline V gene. In DNA form, the CDR3 reads TGCAGTTATACTCAGGGGAGCTCCTACGAGCAGTACTTC. Its translation: CSYTQGSSYEQYF.